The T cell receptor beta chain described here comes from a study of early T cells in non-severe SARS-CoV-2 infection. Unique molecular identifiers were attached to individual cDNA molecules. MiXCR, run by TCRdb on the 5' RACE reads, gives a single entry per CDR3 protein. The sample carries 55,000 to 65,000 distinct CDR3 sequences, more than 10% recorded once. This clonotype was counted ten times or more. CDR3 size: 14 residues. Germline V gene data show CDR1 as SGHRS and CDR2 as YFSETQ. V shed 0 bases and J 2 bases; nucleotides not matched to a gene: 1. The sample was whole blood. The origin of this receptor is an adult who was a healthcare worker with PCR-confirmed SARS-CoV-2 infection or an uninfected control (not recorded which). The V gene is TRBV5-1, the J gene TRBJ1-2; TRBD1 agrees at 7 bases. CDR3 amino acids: CASSLGDRNYGYTF. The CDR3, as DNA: TGCGCCAGCAGCTTGGGGGACAGAAACTATGGCTACACCTTC.